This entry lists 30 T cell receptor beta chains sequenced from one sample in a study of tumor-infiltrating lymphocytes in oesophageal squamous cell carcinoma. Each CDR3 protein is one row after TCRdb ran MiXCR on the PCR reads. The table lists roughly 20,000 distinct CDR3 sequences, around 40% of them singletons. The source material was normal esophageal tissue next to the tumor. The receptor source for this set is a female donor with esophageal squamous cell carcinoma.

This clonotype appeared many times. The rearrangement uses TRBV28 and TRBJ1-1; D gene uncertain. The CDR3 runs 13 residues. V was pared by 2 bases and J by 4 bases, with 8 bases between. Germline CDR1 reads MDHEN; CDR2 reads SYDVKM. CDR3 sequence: CASSLPGGTEAFF. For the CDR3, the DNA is TGTGCCAGCAGTTTACCGGGTGGCACTGAAGCTTTCTTT.

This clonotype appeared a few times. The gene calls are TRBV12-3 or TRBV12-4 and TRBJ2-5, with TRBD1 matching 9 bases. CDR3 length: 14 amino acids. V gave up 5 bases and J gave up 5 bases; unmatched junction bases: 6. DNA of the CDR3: TGTGCCAGCAGTAATACAGGGGGCCGGGAGACCCAGTACTTC. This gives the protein CASSNTGGRETQYF.

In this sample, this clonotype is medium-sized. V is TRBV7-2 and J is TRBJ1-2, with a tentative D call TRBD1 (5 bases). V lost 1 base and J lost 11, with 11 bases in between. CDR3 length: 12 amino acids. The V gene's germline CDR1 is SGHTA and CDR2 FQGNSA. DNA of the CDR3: TGTGCCAGCAGCTTAGGCCGGGACGGATACACCTTC. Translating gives CASSLGRDGYTF.

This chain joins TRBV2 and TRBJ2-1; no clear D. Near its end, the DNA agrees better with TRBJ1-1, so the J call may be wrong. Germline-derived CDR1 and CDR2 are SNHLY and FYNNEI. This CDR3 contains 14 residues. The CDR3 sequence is CASSDRRTNTEAFF. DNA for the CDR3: TGTGCCAGCAGTGATCGACGAACGAACACTGAAGCTTTCTTT.

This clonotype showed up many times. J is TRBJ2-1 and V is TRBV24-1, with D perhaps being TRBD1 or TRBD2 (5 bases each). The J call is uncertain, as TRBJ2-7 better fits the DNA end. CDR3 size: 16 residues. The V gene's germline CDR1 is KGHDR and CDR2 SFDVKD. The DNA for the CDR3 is TGTGCCACCAGTGATCCCCGGGACGGAATCTACAATGAGCAGTACTTC. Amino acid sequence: CATSDPRDGIYNEQYF.

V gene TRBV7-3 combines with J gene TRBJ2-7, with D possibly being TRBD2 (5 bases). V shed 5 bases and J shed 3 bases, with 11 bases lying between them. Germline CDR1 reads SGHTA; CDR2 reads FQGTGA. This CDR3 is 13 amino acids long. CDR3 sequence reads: CASSEGPIYEQYF. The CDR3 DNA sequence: TGTGCCAGCAGCGAGGGTCCCATCTACGAGCAGTACTTC.

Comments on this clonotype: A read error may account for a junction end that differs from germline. CDR3 DNA: TGTGCCAGCAGCTGGAACAGGTCCCCTTCGCAGTATTTT. Translated, it gives CASSWNRSPSQYF. The chain uses TRBV5-3 and TRBJ2-3, with D tentatively TRBD1 (5 bases). TRBV5-3 is assigned to the ORF class and has an uncertain function. CDR3 length equals 13 residues.

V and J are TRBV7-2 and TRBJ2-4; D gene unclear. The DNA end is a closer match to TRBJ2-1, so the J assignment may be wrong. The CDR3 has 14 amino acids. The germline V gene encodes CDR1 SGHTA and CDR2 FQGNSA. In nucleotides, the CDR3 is TGTGCCAGCAGCTTAGACTACCTCTCCTACGAGCAGTTCTTC. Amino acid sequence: CASSLDYLSYEQFF.

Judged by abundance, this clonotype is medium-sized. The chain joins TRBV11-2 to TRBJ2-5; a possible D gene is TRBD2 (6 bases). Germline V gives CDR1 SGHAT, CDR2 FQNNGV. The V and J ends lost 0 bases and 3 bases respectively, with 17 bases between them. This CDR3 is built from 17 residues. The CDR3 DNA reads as TGTGCCAGCAGCTTAGATTATTTCGCTAGCGCGAAAGAGACCCAGTACTTC. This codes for CASSLDYFASAKETQYF.

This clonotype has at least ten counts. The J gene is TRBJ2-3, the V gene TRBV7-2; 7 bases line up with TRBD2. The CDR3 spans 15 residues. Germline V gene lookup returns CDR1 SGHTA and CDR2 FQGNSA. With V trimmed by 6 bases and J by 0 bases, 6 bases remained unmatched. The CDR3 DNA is TGTGCCAGCAGTCGGGACTACCTCAGCACAGATACGCAGTATTTT. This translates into CASSRDYLSTDTQYF.

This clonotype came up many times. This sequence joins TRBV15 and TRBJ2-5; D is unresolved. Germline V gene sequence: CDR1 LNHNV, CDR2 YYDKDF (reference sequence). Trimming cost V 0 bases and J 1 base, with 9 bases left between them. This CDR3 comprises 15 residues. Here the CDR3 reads CATSREDTSQETQYF. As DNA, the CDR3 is TGTGCCACCAGCAGAGAAGACACTTCCCAAGAGACCCAGTACTTC. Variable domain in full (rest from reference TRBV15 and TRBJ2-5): DAMVIQNPRYQVTQFGKPVTLSCSQTLNHNVMYWYQQKSSQAPKLLFHYYDKDFNNEADTPDNFQSRRPNTSFCFLDIRSPGLGDTAMYLCATSREDTSQETQYFGPGTRLLVL.

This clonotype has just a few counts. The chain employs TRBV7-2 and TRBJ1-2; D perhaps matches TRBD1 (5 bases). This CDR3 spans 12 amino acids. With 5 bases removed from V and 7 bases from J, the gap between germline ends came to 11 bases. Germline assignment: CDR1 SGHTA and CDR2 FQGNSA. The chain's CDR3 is CASSKRGFGYTF. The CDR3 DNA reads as TGTGCCAGCAGCAAGAGGGGTTTTGGCTACACCTTC.

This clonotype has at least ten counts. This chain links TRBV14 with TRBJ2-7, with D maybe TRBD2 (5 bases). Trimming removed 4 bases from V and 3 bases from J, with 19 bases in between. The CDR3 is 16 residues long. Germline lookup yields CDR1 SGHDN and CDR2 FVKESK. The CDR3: CASSLVDGHGSYEQYF. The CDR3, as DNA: TGTGCCAGCAGCCTAGTAGATGGGCATGGGAGCTACGAGCAGTACTTC.

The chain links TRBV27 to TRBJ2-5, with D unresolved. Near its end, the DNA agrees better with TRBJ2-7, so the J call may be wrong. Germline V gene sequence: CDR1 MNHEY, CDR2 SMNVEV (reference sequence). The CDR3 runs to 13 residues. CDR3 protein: CASSLSSGYEQYF. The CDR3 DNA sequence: TGTGCCAGCAGTTTATCCTCGGGCTACGAGCAGTACTTC.

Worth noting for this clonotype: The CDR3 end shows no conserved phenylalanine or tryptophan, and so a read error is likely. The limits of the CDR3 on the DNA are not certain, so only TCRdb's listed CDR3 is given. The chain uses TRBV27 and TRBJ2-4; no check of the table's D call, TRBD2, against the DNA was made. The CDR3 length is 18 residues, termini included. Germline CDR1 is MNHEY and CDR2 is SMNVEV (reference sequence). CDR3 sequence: CASWERGGQHHNEQFFGS.

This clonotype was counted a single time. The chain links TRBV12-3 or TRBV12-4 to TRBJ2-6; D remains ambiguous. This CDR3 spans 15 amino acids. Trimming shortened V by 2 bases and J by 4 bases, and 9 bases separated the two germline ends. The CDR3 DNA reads TGTGCCAGCAGTTTAAGAGGCCAGGGGGCCAACGTCCTGACTTTC. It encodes CASSLRGQGANVLTF.

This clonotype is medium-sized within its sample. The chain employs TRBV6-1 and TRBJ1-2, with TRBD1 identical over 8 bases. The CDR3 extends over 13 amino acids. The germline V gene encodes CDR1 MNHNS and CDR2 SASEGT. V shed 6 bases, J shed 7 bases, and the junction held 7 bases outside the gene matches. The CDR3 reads CASRETGEVGYTF. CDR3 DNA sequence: TGTGCCAGCAGAGAGACAGGGGAAGTTGGCTACACCTTC.

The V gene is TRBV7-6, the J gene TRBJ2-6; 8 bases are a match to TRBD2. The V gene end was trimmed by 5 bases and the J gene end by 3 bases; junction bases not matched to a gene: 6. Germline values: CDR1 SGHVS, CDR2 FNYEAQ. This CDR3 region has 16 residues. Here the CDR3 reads CASSTGGASGANVLTF. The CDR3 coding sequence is TGTGCCAGCAGCACGGGGGGGGCGAGTGGGGCCAACGTCCTGACTTTC. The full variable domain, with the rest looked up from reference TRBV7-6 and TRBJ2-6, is GAGVSQSPRYKVTKRGQDVALRCDPISGHVSLYWYRQALGQGPEFLTYFNYEAQQDKSGLPNDRFSAERPEGSISTLTIQRTEQRDSAMYRCASSTGGASGANVLTFGAGSRLTVL.

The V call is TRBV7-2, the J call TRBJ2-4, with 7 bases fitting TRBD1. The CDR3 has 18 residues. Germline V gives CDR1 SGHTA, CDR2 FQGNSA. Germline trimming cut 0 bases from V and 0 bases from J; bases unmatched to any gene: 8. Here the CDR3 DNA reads TGTGCCAGCAGCTTAGCGCTGGGGGACAGCCTAGCCAAAAACATTCAGTACTTC. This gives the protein CASSLALGDSLAKNIQYF.

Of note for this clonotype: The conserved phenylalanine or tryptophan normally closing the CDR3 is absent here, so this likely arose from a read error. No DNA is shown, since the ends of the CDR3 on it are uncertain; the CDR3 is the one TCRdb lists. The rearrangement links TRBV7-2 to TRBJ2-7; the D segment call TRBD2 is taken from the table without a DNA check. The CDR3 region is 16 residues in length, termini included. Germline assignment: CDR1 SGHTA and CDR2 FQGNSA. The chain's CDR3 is CASSLVRDYSKQYFGS.

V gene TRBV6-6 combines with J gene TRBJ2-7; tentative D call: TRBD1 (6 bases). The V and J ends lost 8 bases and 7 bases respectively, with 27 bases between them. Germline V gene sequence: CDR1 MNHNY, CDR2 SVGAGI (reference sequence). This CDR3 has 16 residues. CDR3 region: CASSGGGPSSYNEQYF. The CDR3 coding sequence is TGTGCCAGCTCTGGGGGCGGCCCCAGCTCCTACAATGAGCAGTACTTC.

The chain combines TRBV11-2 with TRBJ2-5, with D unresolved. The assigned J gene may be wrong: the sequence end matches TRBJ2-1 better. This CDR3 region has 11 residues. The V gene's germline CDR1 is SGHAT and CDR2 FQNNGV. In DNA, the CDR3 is TGTGCCAGCAGCTCCTCTGTTGAGCAGTTCTTC. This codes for CASSSSVEQFF.

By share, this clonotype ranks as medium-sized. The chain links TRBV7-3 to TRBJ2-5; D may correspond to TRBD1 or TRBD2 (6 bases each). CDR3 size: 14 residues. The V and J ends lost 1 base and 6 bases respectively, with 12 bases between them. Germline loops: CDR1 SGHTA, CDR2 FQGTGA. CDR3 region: CASSLRGAFQTQYF. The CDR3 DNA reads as TGTGCCAGCAGCTTAAGGGGGGCCTTCCAGACCCAGTACTTC.

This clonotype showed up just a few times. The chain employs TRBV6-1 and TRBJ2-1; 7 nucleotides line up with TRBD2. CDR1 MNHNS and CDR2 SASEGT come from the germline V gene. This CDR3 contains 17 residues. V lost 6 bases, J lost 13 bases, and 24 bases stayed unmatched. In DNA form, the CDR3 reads TGTGCCAGCAGCCCCGGGGTGGTAGCGGGCGGCCAAGAGACCCAGTTCTTC. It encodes CASSPGVVAGGQETQFF.

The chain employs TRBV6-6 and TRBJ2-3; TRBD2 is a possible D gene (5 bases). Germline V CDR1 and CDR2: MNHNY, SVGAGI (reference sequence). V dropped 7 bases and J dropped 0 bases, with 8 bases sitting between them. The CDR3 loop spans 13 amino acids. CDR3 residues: CASIRTSTDTQYF. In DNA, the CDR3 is TGTGCCAGCATCCGGACTAGCACAGATACGCAGTATTTT.

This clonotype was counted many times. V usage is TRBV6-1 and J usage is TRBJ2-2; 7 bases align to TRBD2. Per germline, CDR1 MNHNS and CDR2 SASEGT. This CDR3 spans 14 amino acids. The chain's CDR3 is CGSLRLANTGELFF. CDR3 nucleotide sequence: TGTGGGTCCCTCCGACTAGCTAACACCGGGGAGCTGTTTTTT.

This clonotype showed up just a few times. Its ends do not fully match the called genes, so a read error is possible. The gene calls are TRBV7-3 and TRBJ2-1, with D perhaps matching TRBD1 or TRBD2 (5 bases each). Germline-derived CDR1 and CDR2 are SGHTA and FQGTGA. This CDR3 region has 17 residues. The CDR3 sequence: CASSLRPGPSNTGELYF. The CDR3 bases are TGTGCCAGCAGCTTACGCCCGGGACCTTCGAACACCGGGGAGCTGTACTTC.

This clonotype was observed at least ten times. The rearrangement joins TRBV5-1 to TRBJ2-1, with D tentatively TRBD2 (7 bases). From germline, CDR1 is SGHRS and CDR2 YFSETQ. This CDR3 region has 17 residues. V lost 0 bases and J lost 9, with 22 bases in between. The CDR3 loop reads CASSLGWGGQGESEQFF. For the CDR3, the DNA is TGCGCCAGCAGCTTGGGATGGGGGGGACAAGGAGAGAGTGAGCAGTTCTTC.

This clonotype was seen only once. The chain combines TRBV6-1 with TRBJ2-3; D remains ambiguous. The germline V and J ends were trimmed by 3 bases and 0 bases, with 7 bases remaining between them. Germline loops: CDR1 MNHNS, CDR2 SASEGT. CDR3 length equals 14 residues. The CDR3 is CASSDRSSTDTQYF. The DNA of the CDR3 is TGTGCCAGCAGTGACAGGTCCAGCACAGATACGCAGTATTTT.

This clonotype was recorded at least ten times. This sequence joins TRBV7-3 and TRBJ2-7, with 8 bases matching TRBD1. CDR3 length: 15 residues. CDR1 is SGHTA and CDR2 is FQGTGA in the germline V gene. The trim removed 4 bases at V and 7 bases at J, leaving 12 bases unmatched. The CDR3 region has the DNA TGTGCCAGCAGCTCCACAGGACAGGGAAGTAATGAGCAGTACTTC. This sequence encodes CASSSTGQGSNEQYF.